A selection of T cell receptor beta chains follows, all from one sample in a study of molecular identifiers for immune sequencing clone quantification. One entry per CDR3 protein results from TCRdb running MiXCR on the PCR reads. The sample lists approximately 500,000 distinct CDR3 sequences, 25% occurring once. Source material: naive CD8+ T cells from blood, with Jurkat cell RNA spiked in. The receptor source for this set is a human donor in good health. Some libraries in this study had Jurkat cell RNA spiked in. Each CDR3 is given with its conserved first and last residue. The order of the fields is J gene, D gene, V gene, clone size, CDR3 protein, CDR3 DNA. A D gene is named only where the DNA matches it firmly. The listing skips clone size in some rows; elsewhere it reads once, few, many or a size class.

TRBJ1-4	NA	TRBV7-9	NA	CASSSPGASEKLFF	TGTGCCAGCAGCTCACCAGGGGCAAGTGAAAAACTGTTTTTT
TRBJ2-1	NA	TRBV7-7	few	CASSLDLPSYNEQFF	TGTGCTAGCAGCTTAGACCTCCCTTCCTACAATGAGCAGTTCTTC
TRBJ2-6	NA	TRBV4-3	few	CASSQDNARGSGANVLTF	TGCGCCAGCAGCCAAGATAACGCCCGGGGCTCTGGGGCCAACGTCCTGACTTTC
TRBJ2-1	TRBD2	TRBV3-1	NA	CASSHTSVGEQFF	TGTGCCAGCAGCCATACTAGCGTGGGCGAGCAGTTCTTC
TRBJ2-7	NA	TRBV4-3	many	CASSQDRRGTYEQYF	TGCGCCAGCAGCCAAGATCGGCGCGGTACCTACGAGCAGTACTTC
TRBJ2-7	NA	TRBV11-3	NA	CASSSREGPEQYF	TGTGCCAGCAGCTCGAGGGAAGGACCTGAGCAGTACTTC
TRBJ2-1	NA	TRBV19	few	CASSMIPGTAVNEQFF	TGTGCCAGTAGTATGATCCCCGGGACTGCAGTCAATGAGCAGTTCTTC
TRBJ2-3	TRBD1	TRBV9	many	CASSYRRTGPTDTQYF	TGTGCCAGCAGCTATCGGAGGACAGGGCCGACAGATACGCAGTATTTT
TRBJ1-1	TRBD1	TRBV4-3	many	CASSQDRGQDEAFF	TGCGCCAGCAGCCAAGATCGGGGACAGGATGAAGCTTTCTTT
TRBJ1-1	TRBD1	TRBV7-9	many	CASSYLEGARTEAFF	TGTGCCAGCAGCTATTTGGAGGGGGCGAGGACTGAAGCTTTCTTT
TRBJ1-1	NA	TRBV5-4	NA	CASSEGPGVSTEAFF	TGTGCCAGCAGCGAGGGGCCGGGGGTGAGCACTGAAGCTTTCTTT